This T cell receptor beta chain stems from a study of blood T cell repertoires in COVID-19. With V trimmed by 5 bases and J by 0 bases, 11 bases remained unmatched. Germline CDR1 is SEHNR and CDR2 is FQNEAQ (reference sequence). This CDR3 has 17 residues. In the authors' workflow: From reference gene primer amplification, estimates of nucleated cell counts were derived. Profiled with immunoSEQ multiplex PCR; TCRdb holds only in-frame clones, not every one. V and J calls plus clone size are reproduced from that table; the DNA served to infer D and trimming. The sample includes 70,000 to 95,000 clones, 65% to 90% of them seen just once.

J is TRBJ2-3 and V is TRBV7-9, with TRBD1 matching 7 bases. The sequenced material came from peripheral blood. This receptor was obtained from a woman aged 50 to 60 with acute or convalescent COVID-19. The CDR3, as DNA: TGTGCCAGCAGCCCAAAACCCGGGACAGCTAGCACAGATACGCAGTATTTT. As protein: CASSPKPGTASTDTQYF. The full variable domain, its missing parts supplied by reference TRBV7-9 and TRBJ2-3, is DTGVSQNPRHKITKRGQNVTFRCDPISEHNRLYWYRQTLGQGPEFLTYFQNEAQLEKSRLLSDRFSAERPKGSFSTLEIQRTEQGDSAMYLCASSPKPGTASTDTQYFGPGTRLTVL.